This T cell receptor beta chain appears in the sequencing data of a study of blood T cell repertoires in COVID-19. Across the whole study: From the United States, Italy and Spain came samples of acute and convalescent COVID-19. The analysed material was cDNA or gDNA that came from T cells, B-cell-depleted T cells, or PBMCs.

Germline CDR1 MDHEN, CDR2 SYDVKM. This CDR3 has 14 amino acids. Losses at the gene ends were 6 bases for V and 13 bases for J; bases not matched to a gene: 8. Per the authors' pipeline: Using reference gene primer amplification, nucleated cell counts were estimated. The repertoire was sequenced with immunoSEQ multiplex PCR; TCRdb's copy has only in-frame clones and lacks some. That table gives V, J and clone size, and the DNA gave D and trimming. The sample includes around 40,000 clones, around nine tenths seen only once; the top ten take roughly 21%. The chain has TRBV28 and TRBJ2-6; 11 bases line up with TRBD1. The sample comprised peripheral blood. This TCR came from a man over 45 with active COVID-19. CDR3 sequence: CASSRGQGAVVLTF. The CDR3 DNA reads as TGTGCCAGCAGCAGAGGACAGGGGGCTGTTGTCCTGACTTTC.